The sequence of this TCR beta chain was determined in a study of identical twins. TCRdb independently ran MiXCR on the 5' RACE reads; one entry per CDR3 protein. There are 120,000 to 150,000 distinct CDR3 sequences in the sample; around 3.6% occur only once, and 8.1% lies in the top ten. The CDR3 length is 14 residues. Trimming removed 6 bases from V and 4 bases from J, with 15 bases in between. The V gene's germline CDR1 is SGHVS and CDR2 FQNEAQ. Study-wide findings and caveats: With monozygotic twins, out-of-frame TCR alpha sharing exceeded what models estimated. In drawing conclusions, the study used cross-sectional statistical analysis and did not follow the same donors. Beta out-of-frame twin sharing showed a weaker excess.

This clonotype came up many times. Its antigen is unidentified. The chain joins TRBV7-8 to TRBJ2-5, with D possibly being TRBD2 (6 bases). The clonotype was recovered from a man in his late teens or twenties in good health. The sequenced sample was memory T cells sorted from blood. The CDR3 loop reads CASRNRGTGETQYF. The CDR3 nucleotides read TGTGCCAGCAGGAACCGGGGGACGGGAGAGACCCAGTACTTC.